A single sample is the source of the 30 T cell receptor beta chains below, sequenced in a study of blood T cell repertoires in COVID-19. The method was immunoSEQ multiplex PCR; TCRdb's version includes in-frame clones alone and lacks a portion of them. The sample lists fewer than 120,000 clones, 87% seen once, with approximately 4.8% in the top ten. Material for sequencing was peripheral blood. The receptor source for this set is a human donor in a cohort sampled during active COVID-19.

The chain joins TRBV5-1 to TRBJ2-5; D not certain. Trimming left V 0 bases short and J 9 bases short, with 9 bases between. Germline CDR1 reads SGHRS; CDR2 reads YFSETQ. The CDR3 runs 12 residues. The chain's CDR3 is CASSLAVPPQYF. As DNA, the CDR3 is TGCGCCAGCAGCTTGGCAGTCCCCCCCCAGTACTTC.

The chain carries TRBV4-1 and TRBJ1-2; possible D gene TRBD1, 5 bases. Germline CDR1 MGHRA, CDR2 YSYEKL. There are 15 residues in the CDR3. Trimming removed 1 base from V and 4 bases from J, with 13 bases in between. The CDR3 DNA reads TGCGCCAGCAGCCAAGTAAGACAGCCAGCCTATGGCTACACCTTC. It translates to CASSQVRQPAYGYTF.

The chain has TRBV15 and TRBJ2-5, with D perhaps matching TRBD1 (5 bases). Trimming stripped 2 bases from V and 5 bases from J, with 9 bases between. The germline CDR1 and CDR2 sequences are LNHNV and YYDKDF (reference sequence). CDR3 length: 13 residues. The CDR3 region has the DNA TGTGCCACCAGCAGAAGGTCAGGGGAGACCCAGTACTTC. Encoded protein: CATSRRSGETQYF.

This clone was seen a few times. This chain links TRBV18 with TRBJ2-1, with a tentative D call TRBD2 (6 bases). Germline V gives CDR1 KGHSH, CDR2 LQKENI. This CDR3 region has 15 residues. Trimming cost V 7 bases and J 7 bases, with 20 bases left between them. CDR3 coding DNA: TGTGCCAGCTTCCCCTCGGAACTAGCAAGAAATGAGCAGTTCTTC. Protein: CASFPSELARNEQFF.

This clone has just one count. The CDR3 DNA follows: TGTGCCAGCAGTCACTGGGAGGGGGGGAACACCGGGGAGCTGTTTTTT. Translated, it gives CASSHWEGGNTGELFF. V gene TRBV2 combines with J gene TRBJ2-2; D perhaps matches TRBD2 (7 bases). Trimming left V 5 bases short and J 1 base short, with 14 bases between. This CDR3 comprises 16 residues. Germline V gene lookup returns CDR1 SNHLY and CDR2 FYNNEI. Complete variable domain (other parts from reference TRBV2 and TRBJ2-2): EPEVTQTPSHQVTQMGQEVILRCVPISNHLYFYWYRQILGQKVEFLVSFYNNEISEKSEIFDDQFSVERPDGSNFTLKIRSTKLEDSAMYFCASSHWEGGNTGELFFGEGSRLTVL.

The chain has TRBV5-1 and TRBJ2-1, with 10 positions matching TRBD2. This CDR3 has 15 amino acids. The V segment lost 4 bases and the J segment 7 bases; nucleotides outside the gene matches: 8. Germline V gene data show CDR1 as SGHRS and CDR2 as YFSETQ. The CDR3 DNA is TGCGCCAGCAGCGGTCCTAGCGGGAGAGATAATGAGCAGTTCTTC. It specifies CASSGPSGRDNEQFF.

The gene calls are TRBV7-2 and TRBJ2-1; 13 bases align to TRBD2. V gave up 5 bases and J gave up 10 bases; unmatched junction bases: 8. Germline CDR1 reads SGHTA; CDR2 reads FQGNSA. This CDR3 is 15 amino acids long. The CDR3 is CASSTGLAGDAEQFF. The CDR3 bases are TGTGCCAGCAGCACCGGACTAGCGGGAGACGCAGAGCAGTTCTTC.

The chain carries TRBV10-2 and TRBJ1-2, with TRBD1 matching 7 bases. This CDR3 has 13 residues. The germline V gene encodes CDR1 WSHSY and CDR2 SAAADI. Trimming cost V 5 bases and J 2 bases; bases outside gene matches: 2. As DNA, the CDR3 is TGCGCCAGCAGTCGGGACAGCAACTATGGCTACACCTTC. Protein: CASSRDSNYGYTF.

This clone was recorded a few times. The chain combines TRBV4-2 with TRBJ2-2; no clear D gene. This CDR3 spans 17 amino acids. Looked up from germline, CDR1 is LGHNA and CDR2 is YNFKEQ. Trimming took off 0 bases at V and 0 bases at J, with 11 bases between the two ends. This CDR3 is CASSQEIRRPNTGELFF. The CDR3 nucleotides read TGTGCCAGCAGCCAAGAAATCAGGCGACCGAACACCGGGGAGCTGTTTTTT.

The chain is built from TRBV19 and TRBJ1-2; 8 nucleotides agree with TRBD1. In germline, CDR1 is LNHDA, CDR2 SQIVND (reference sequence). The CDR3 runs 12 residues. J was trimmed by 2 bases and V by 9 bases; bases with no gene match: 2. The CDR3 DNA reads as TGTGCCAGCCAGGGGGCCAACTATGGCTACACCTTC. This encodes CASQGANYGYTF.

The V call is TRBV7-9, the J call TRBJ1-1; D may be TRBD1 (6 bases). V dropped 3 bases and J dropped 3 bases, with 11 bases sitting between them. The CDR3 has 14 residues. The germline V gene has CDR1 SEHNR and CDR2 FQNEAQ (reference sequence). This chain's CDR3 is CASSLRSGDTEAFF. CDR3 DNA sequence: TGTGCCAGCAGCTTGAGATCAGGGGACACTGAAGCTTTCTTT.

The chain joins TRBV4-2 to TRBJ1-2; D remains ambiguous. The CDR3 is 14 residues long. Germline V gene lookup returns CDR1 LGHNA and CDR2 YNFKEQ. Trimming stripped 0 bases from V and 7 bases from J, with 12 bases between. CDR3 in amino acids: CASSQDTTARGYTF. The CDR3 DNA reads TGTGCCAGCAGCCAAGATACTACCGCGCGTGGCTACACCTTC.

V usage is TRBV3-1 (or the pseudogene TRBV3-2) and J usage is TRBJ2-1, with TRBD2 as a possible D gene (6 bases). V was shortened by 2 bases and J by 7 bases, with 9 bases between the two germline ends. The CDR3 spans 13 residues. Germline V gives CDR1 LGHDT, CDR2 YNNKEL (reference sequence). CDR3 in DNA: TGTGCCAGCAGCCAATCTAGCGAAAATGAGCAGTTCTTC. Its protein product is CASSQSSENEQFF.

This chain uses TRBV9 with TRBJ1-1; D possibly corresponds to TRBD1 (5 bases). This CDR3 has 14 residues. Germline-derived CDR1 and CDR2 are SGDLS and YYNGEE. V was trimmed by 3 bases and J by 4 bases, leaving 13 bases between them. The CDR3, as DNA: TGTGCCAGCAGCGCACAGGTCGGGGGCACTGAAGCTTTCTTT. Protein product: CASSAQVGGTEAFF.

The J gene is TRBJ1-1, the V gene TRBV2; 7 bases line up with TRBD1. V trimming: 7 bases; J trimming: 4 bases; junction bases outside the gene matches: 12. This CDR3 region has 15 residues. CDR1 is SNHLY, CDR2 FYNNEI, per germline. The CDR3 nucleotides are TGTGCCAGCATTAGGGGGCGGGGTATTGGCACTGAAGCTTTCTTT. Its translation: CASIRGRGIGTEAFF.

This chain links TRBV27 with TRBJ2-7; 9 nucleotides line up with TRBD2. In germline, CDR1 is MNHEY, CDR2 SMNVEV (reference sequence). The trim removed 5 bases at V and 5 bases at J, leaving 7 bases unmatched. The CDR3 contains 14 residues. CDR3 in DNA: TGTGCCAGCAGTCTTCTAGCGGGGCGGGACGAGCAGTACTTC. It translates to CASSLLAGRDEQYF.

The J gene is TRBJ1-1, the V gene TRBV19; TRBD1 agrees at 7 bases. Germline V gene lookup returns CDR1 LNHDA and CDR2 SQIVND (reference sequence). CDR3 size: 12 residues. V trimming: 3 bases; J trimming: 12 bases; junction bases outside the gene matches: 7. CDR3 protein: CASSMRRGPSFF. The CDR3 bases are TGTGCCAGTAGTATGCGAAGGGGGCCGTCTTTCTTT.

This clone occurred once. The rearrangement joins TRBV7-2 to TRBJ2-7; no reliable D call. V was pared by 1 base and J by 6 bases, with 19 bases between. CDR1 and CDR2 (germline): SGHTA, FQGNSA. The CDR3 length is 16 residues. The CDR3 DNA is TGTGCCAGCAGCTTAGGACGGGTTATCCCCCAGTTCGAGCAGTACTTC. It codes for CASSLGRVIPQFEQYF.

V usage is TRBV19 and J usage is TRBJ2-2, with D perhaps TRBD2 (6 bases). Deletions cut 6 bases from V and 2 bases from J, with 10 bases between. Germline V lookup: CDR1 LNHDA, CDR2 SQIVND (reference sequence). The CDR3 extends over 14 amino acids. The DNA for the CDR3 is TGTGCCAGTAGGCTAGCGATTAACACCGGGGAGCTGTTTTTT. Amino acids: CASRLAINTGELFF.

The rearrangement joins TRBV11-2 to TRBJ1-6, with unresolved D. Germline-derived CDR1 and CDR2 are SGHAT and FQNNGV. V was trimmed by 0 bases and J by 6 bases, leaving 6 bases between them. The CDR3 loop spans 14 amino acids. The CDR3 sequence: CASSLEGVNSPLHF. DNA of the CDR3: TGTGCCAGCAGCTTAGAAGGAGTTAATTCACCCCTCCACTTT.

The chain couples TRBV18 to TRBJ2-6, with D tentatively TRBD2 (6 bases). The CDR3 spans 20 residues. Looked up from germline, CDR1 is KGHSH and CDR2 is LQKENI. V gave up 0 bases and J gave up 1 base, with 19 bases separating them. DNA of the CDR3: TGTGCCAGCTCACCACCGGTCGGGTGGGGGGTATCATCTGGGGCCAACGTCCTGACTTTC. Residues: CASSPPVGWGVSSGANVLTF.

The CDR3 nucleotides read TGTGCCAGCAGCCAAAGACTAGCGGGGGGGCCAGAGACCCAGTACTTC. This gives the protein CASSQRLAGGPETQYF. V is TRBV3-1 (or the pseudogene TRBV3-2) and J is TRBJ2-5, with 14 bases aligning to TRBD2. Germline assignment: CDR1 LGHDT and CDR2 YNNKEL (reference sequence). The trim removed 2 bases at V and 4 bases at J, leaving 3 bases unmatched. The CDR3 is made up of 16 amino acids.

The rearrangement links TRBV5-1 to TRBJ1-2, with 7 bases aligning to TRBD1. Germline CDR1 and CDR2: SGHRS and YFSETQ. V trimming: 4 bases; J trimming: 7 bases; junction bases outside the gene matches: 10. CDR3 length: 14 amino acids. CDR3 coding DNA: TGCGCCAGCAGCCCGGATGGGGGACAGATTGGCTACACCTTC. This translates into CASSPDGGQIGYTF.

The chain uses TRBV3-1 (or the pseudogene TRBV3-2) and TRBJ1-1; 8 nucleotides line up with TRBD1. J was trimmed by 10 bases and V by 5 bases; bases with no gene match: 6. There are 12 residues in the CDR3. Germline V gene sequence: CDR1 LGHDT, CDR2 YNNKEL (reference sequence). CDR3 protein: CASSFQGAGAFF. CDR3 sequence (DNA): TGTGCCAGCAGCTTTCAGGGGGCCGGAGCTTTCTTT.

The CDR3 spells CASSRGLAGINYGYTF. The CDR3, as DNA: TGTGCCAGCAGCAGAGGCCTTGCAGGGATAAACTATGGCTACACCTTC. The rearrangement links TRBV7-9 to TRBJ1-2; D is possibly TRBD1 (5 bases). CDR3 size: 16 residues. Trimming pared 5 bases from V and 2 bases from J, leaving 18 bases between. From germline, CDR1 is SEHNR and CDR2 FQNEAQ (reference sequence). Complete variable domain (other parts from reference TRBV7-9 and TRBJ1-2): DTGVSQNPRHKITKRGQNVTFRCDPISEHNRLYWYRQTLGQGPEFLTYFQNEAQLEKSRLLSDRFSAERPKGSFSTLEIQRTEQGDSAMYLCASSRGLAGINYGYTFGSGTRLTVV.

This chain uses TRBV5-5 with TRBJ2-5, with D hard to call. Trimming removed 0 bases at V and 6 bases at J, with 18 bases between. This CDR3 is built from 16 residues. Germline CDR1 SGHKS, CDR2 YYEKEE (reference sequence). Here the CDR3 reads CASSLVWQATGKTQYF. In DNA, the CDR3 is TGTGCCAGCAGCTTGGTGTGGCAGGCCACCGGAAAGACCCAGTACTTC.

As DNA, the CDR3 is TGTGCCAGCAGTTACGGGACTAGCGGGGGGGCCGCGCAGTTCTTC. It codes for CASSYGTSGGAAQFF. The chain couples TRBV6-5 to TRBJ2-1; 16 nucleotides align to TRBD2. The CDR3 sequence is 15 residues long. Looked up from germline, CDR1 is MNHEY and CDR2 is SVGAGI. V shed 2 bases, J shed 12 bases, and the junction held 4 bases outside the gene matches.

J is TRBJ2-7 and V is TRBV11-2; tentative D call: TRBD1 (6 bases). The germline V gene encodes CDR1 SGHAT and CDR2 FQNNGV. The CDR3 has 15 amino acids. V lost 2 bases and J 3 bases, leaving 14 bases between the germline ends. CDR3 DNA: TGTGCCAGCAGCTTACCGGGACAACATGTCTACGAGCAGTACTTC. It codes for CASSLPGQHVYEQYF.

V gene TRBV25-1 combines with J gene TRBJ1-1; D uncertain. Trimming pared 3 bases from V and 5 bases from J, leaving 10 bases between. Germline V gene sequence: CDR1 MGHDK, CDR2 SYGVNS. CDR3 length: 13 residues. The CDR3 nucleotides read TGTGCCAGCAGTGATAGCCGAGCTACTGAAGCTTTCTTT. It encodes CASSDSRATEAFF.

This chain connects TRBV6-5 to TRBJ1-3; weak D call: TRBD1 (6 bases). The CDR3 length is 14 residues. CDR1 is MNHEY, CDR2 SVGAGI, per germline. V was pared by 2 bases and J by 2 bases, with 7 bases between. The CDR3 is CASSYAGAGNTIYF. The CDR3 DNA sequence: TGTGCCAGCAGTTACGCAGGGGCTGGAAACACCATATATTTT.